One and the same sample provided the 25 T cell receptor beta chains below, sequenced in a study of T-cell memory formation after mild COVID-19. MiXCR, applied by TCRdb to the 5' RACE reads, yields one record per CDR3 protein. The sample yields a few hundred thousand distinct CDR3 sequences, 16% seen once. Sequenced: PBMCs or a T cell subset sorted from them (not recorded which). The origin of the receptors is a man younger than 30 who had mild COVID-19 (a few samples of this study predate the infection). Cell type and time point are not known.

This clonotype occurred many times. The chain couples TRBV6-1 to TRBJ2-7; 7 nucleotides line up with TRBD1. V shed 6 bases and J 0 bases; nucleotides not matched to a gene: 5. Germline V gene sequence: CDR1 MNHNS, CDR2 SASEGT. The CDR3 consists of 14 residues. The CDR3 is CASRTGFHSYEQYV. The CDR3 region has the DNA TGTGCCAGCAGGACAGGGTTCCACTCCTACGAGCAGTACGTC.

The chain combines TRBV4-3 with TRBJ2-3, with 10 bases identical to TRBD2. The CDR3 totals 16 residues. Germline V gives CDR1 LGHNA, CDR2 YSLEER. J was trimmed by 4 bases and V by 0 bases; bases with no gene match: 4. CDR3 DNA sequence: TGCGCCAGCAGCCAAGATCGAAGCGGGGGGGCAGATACGCAGTATTTT. It encodes CASSQDRSGGADTQYF.

This clonotype appeared many times. A read error may produce the germline difference seen at one junction end. This sequence joins TRBV7-2 and TRBJ2-6; D gene ambiguous. Germline CDR1 is SGHTA and CDR2 is FQGNSA. The CDR3 is 15 residues long. CDR3 loop: CASSLSVSGANVLTF. The CDR3 coding sequence is TGCGCCAGCAGCTTGTCGGTCTCTGGGGCCAACGTCCTGACTTTC. The whole variable domain, filled in from reference TRBV7-2 and TRBJ2-6, reads GAGVSQSPSNKVTEKGKDVELRCDPISGHTALYWYRQSLGQGLEFLIYFQGNSAPDKSGLPSDRFSAERTGGSVSTLTIQRTQQEDSAVYLCASSLSVSGANVLTFGAGSRLTVL.

This clonotype showed up many times. The chain is built from TRBV4-1 and TRBJ2-3; TRBD1 agrees at 9 bases. This CDR3 contains 16 residues. In germline, CDR1 is MGHRA, CDR2 YSYEKL. V was pared by 5 bases and J by 3 bases, with 9 bases of the junction left unmatched. CDR3 residues: CASSFRGTGRTDTQYF. CDR3 nucleotides: TGCGCCAGCAGCTTCAGAGGGACAGGGAGGACAGATACGCAGTATTTT.

The chain joins TRBV27 to TRBJ2-5, with D perhaps matching TRBD1 or TRBD2 (5 bases each). V lost 4 bases and J lost 2, with 17 bases in between. Germline CDR1 MNHEY, CDR2 SMNVEV (reference sequence). The CDR3 runs 16 residues. The CDR3 DNA follows: TGTGCCAGCAGTTGGGGTTGGGGGAAACCTCAAGAGACCCAGTACTTC. Translated: CASSWGWGKPQETQYF.

This clonotype was counted only a few times. This chain connects TRBV7-2 to TRBJ2-1; D is uncertain. Trimming pared 1 base from V and 0 bases from J, leaving 16 bases between. CDR3 length: 18 residues. Germline V gives CDR1 SGHTA, CDR2 FQGNSA. CDR3 loop: CASSLVWAVAISYNEQFF. CDR3 in DNA: TGTGCCAGCAGCTTAGTCTGGGCTGTCGCTATCTCCTACAATGAGCAGTTCTTC.

The rearrangement links TRBV6-1 to TRBJ1-6; TRBD1 might be the D (6 bases). The CDR3 has 14 amino acids. Germline assignment: CDR1 MNHNS and CDR2 SASEGT. Trimming removed 10 bases at V and 6 bases at J, with 16 bases between. The CDR3, as DNA: TGTGCCAACGGGGAAAACAGGGTTAATTCACCCCTCCACTTT. Protein product: CANGENRVNSPLHF.

This chain links TRBV7-8 with TRBJ2-5; 14 nucleotides align to TRBD2. CDR1 is SGHVS and CDR2 is FQNEAQ in the germline V gene. The CDR3 is 17 residues long. Trimming removed 8 bases from V and 3 bases from J; junction bases left unmatched: 11. This chain's CDR3 is CASSSGWTSGGKETQYF. The DNA for the CDR3 is TGTGCCAGCTCCTCCGGATGGACTAGCGGGGGGAAAGAGACCCAGTACTTC.

This clonotype was counted between two and nine times. CDR3 in amino acids: CASSPSRQADTQYF. The DNA for the CDR3 is TGTGCCAGCAGCCCCTCCCGACAGGCAGATACGCAGTATTTT. The chain combines TRBV7-9 with TRBJ2-3; tentatively, D is TRBD1 (6 bases). The V gene's germline CDR1 is SEHNR and CDR2 FQNEAQ (reference sequence). Between the trimmed V and J ends, which lost 5 bases and 4 bases, there was a span of 13 bases. This CDR3 comprises 14 residues.

A few counts support this clonotype. The chain recombines TRBV6-5 with TRBJ1-5; D possibly corresponds to TRBD1 (6 bases). The V end was cut by 6 bases, the J end by 2 bases, with 11 bases between. CDR1 and CDR2 from the germline V gene are MNHEY and SVGAGI. CDR3 length equals 14 residues. CDR3 amino acids: CASRKPGGNQPQHF. The CDR3 DNA sequence: TGTGCCAGCAGGAAACCAGGGGGCAATCAGCCCCAGCATTTT.

This clonotype has ten or more counts. This chain uses TRBV29-1 with TRBJ2-1; D assignment may be TRBD1 or TRBD2 (5 bases each). Germline V gene sequence: CDR1 SQVTM, CDR2 ANQGSEA. The CDR3 is 13 amino acids. The V and J ends lost 4 bases and 2 bases respectively, with 9 bases between them. In DNA form, the CDR3 reads TGCAGCGTTGCCGGGACGACCTACAATGAGCAGTTCTTC. Its protein is CSVAGTTYNEQFF.

V and J are TRBV25-1 and TRBJ2-7; 9 bases match TRBD1. CDR3 length: 15 amino acids. The germline gives CDR1 MGHDK, CDR2 SYGVNS. V was pared by 4 bases and J by 5 bases, with 9 bases of the junction left unmatched. CDR3 amino acids: CASSASGQGSHEQYF. In nucleotides, the CDR3 is TGTGCCAGCAGTGCCTCGGGACAGGGATCCCACGAGCAGTACTTC.

This clonotype was counted a few times. V usage is TRBV11-2 and J usage is TRBJ2-7; no clear D gene. The V and J ends lost 6 bases and 0 bases respectively, with 9 bases between them. The CDR3 spans 13 residues. The V gene's germline CDR1 is SGHAT and CDR2 FQNNGV. CDR3 in amino acids: CASRPSASYEQYV. The CDR3 nucleotides read TGTGCCAGCAGGCCTTCGGCCTCCTACGAGCAGTACGTC.

This clonotype was detected many times. This chain joins TRBV2 and TRBJ2-7; D unresolved. The germline V gene encodes CDR1 SNHLY and CDR2 FYNNEI. Trimming left V 2 bases short and J 0 bases short, with 8 bases between. CDR3 length: 14 amino acids. The CDR3 sequence: CASSESRDSYEQYV. Here the CDR3 DNA reads TGTGCCAGCAGTGAAAGTAGGGACTCCTACGAGCAGTACGTC.

This clonotype was seen only a few times. The chain recombines TRBV12-3 or TRBV12-4 with TRBJ1-1; D remains ambiguous. CDR3 length equals 14 residues. V lost 7 bases and J 1 base, leaving 13 bases between the germline ends. In nucleotides, the CDR3 is TGTGCCAGCACCTCGGACGGACGGAACACTGAAGCTTTCTTT. Protein: CASTSDGRNTEAFF.

There are a few counts of this clonotype. The chain couples TRBV12-3 or TRBV12-4 to TRBJ2-2; 8 bases line up with TRBD1. Trimming at V came to 6 bases and at J to 8 bases, leaving 14 bases not matched to a gene. The CDR3 totals 16 residues. DNA of the CDR3: TGTGCCAGCAGGACCAGGGGGCGAATGTTAATAGGGGAGCTGTTTTTT. Its protein product is CASRTRGRMLIGELFF.

The chain employs TRBV2 and TRBJ2-7, with D unclear. The germline V gene encodes CDR1 SNHLY and CDR2 FYNNEI. The CDR3 contains 10 residues. V was pared by 8 bases and J by 6 bases, with 8 bases between. In nucleotides, the CDR3 is TGTGCCAGCTCAATGGGCGAGCAGTACGTC. Encoded protein: CASSMGEQYV.

The V and J genes are TRBV7-3 and TRBJ2-1; TRBD2 agrees at 16 bases. Germline trimming cut 3 bases from V and 0 bases from J; bases unmatched to any gene: 11. CDR3 length: 21 amino acids. CDR1 is SGHTA and CDR2 is FQGTGA in the germline V gene. The CDR3 DNA reads TGTGCCAGCAGCTTCGGCATACCGGGACTAGCGGGGGGGAGCTCCTACAATGAGCAGTTCTTC. Its translation: CASSFGIPGLAGGSSYNEQFF.

The sample holds many counts of this clonotype. This chain joins TRBV5-1 and TRBJ1-1; a possible D gene is TRBD1 (5 bases). This CDR3 region has 17 residues. The germline V gene encodes CDR1 SGHRS and CDR2 YFSETQ. V lost 2 bases, J lost 4 bases, and 21 bases lay in between. The CDR3 DNA reads TGCGCCAGCAGCTTTACTGGTGGAACAGGCGGGCGCACTGAAGCTTTCTTT. It translates to CASSFTGGTGGRTEAFF.

This clonotype was recorded a few times. The V and J genes are TRBV12-3 or TRBV12-4 and TRBJ2-1; no definite D call. The CDR3 covers 12 residues. Trimming stripped 5 bases from V and 16 bases from J, with 18 bases between. The CDR3 coding sequence is TGTGCCAGCAGTCACCCAGGAACGCGTCCTTTCTTC. It yields the protein CASSHPGTRPFF.

CDR3 amino acids: CASRGPGQDYGYTF. CDR3 DNA: TGTGCCAGCAGGGGGCCGGGACAGGACTATGGCTACACCTTC. The chain combines TRBV2 with TRBJ1-2, with 8 bases matching TRBD1. CDR1 and CDR2 from the germline V gene are SNHLY and FYNNEI. The CDR3 is 14 residues long. V lost 6 bases, J lost 3 bases, and 6 bases stayed unmatched.

This clonotype was counted a few times. This chain joins TRBV7-2 and TRBJ2-3; D not certain. This CDR3 has 14 amino acids. V was clipped by 5 bases and J by 0 bases, with 9 bases between them. Germline V gives CDR1 SGHTA, CDR2 FQGNSA. The DNA for the CDR3 is TGTGCCAGCAGCGTGCAGAGGAGCACAGATACGCAGTATTTT. This codes for CASSVQRSTDTQYF. The full variable domain, completed using reference TRBV7-2 and TRBJ2-3, is GAGVSQSPSNKVTEKGKDVELRCDPISGHTALYWYRQSLGQGLEFLIYFQGNSAPDKSGLPSDRFSAERTGGSVSTLTIQRTQQEDSAVYLCASSVQRSTDTQYFGPGTRLTVL.

V gene TRBV12-3 or TRBV12-4 combines with J gene TRBJ1-5, with D tentatively TRBD1 (6 bases). The CDR3 runs 13 residues. Trimming removed 4 bases from V and 6 bases from J, with 10 bases in between. The CDR3 DNA reads as TGTGCCAGCAGTTCGGGCAGGGGTCAGCCCCAGCATTTT. The encoded protein is CASSSGRGQPQHF.

As DNA, the CDR3 is TGTGCCAGCAGCTTAGGGGGGGGTGCCCTTGGAAACACCATATATTTT. Its translation is CASSLGGGALGNTIYF. This rearrangement joins TRBV7-2 to TRBJ1-3; tentatively, D is TRBD1 (5 bases). Deletions cut 1 base from V and 3 bases from J, with 13 bases between. The CDR3 contains 16 residues. Germline V CDR1 and CDR2: SGHTA, FQGNSA. The full variable domain, its missing parts supplied by reference TRBV7-2 and TRBJ1-3, is GAGVSQSPSNKVTEKGKDVELRCDPISGHTALYWYRQSLGQGLEFLIYFQGNSAPDKSGLPSDRFSAERTGGSVSTLTIQRTQQEDSAVYLCASSLGGGALGNTIYFGEGSWLTVV.

This clonotype was observed a handful of times. The chain combines TRBV28 with TRBJ2-1, with D tentatively TRBD1 (5 bases). Germline V gives CDR1 MDHEN, CDR2 SYDVKM. The V and J ends lost 6 bases and 1 base respectively, with 16 bases between them. The CDR3 has 16 amino acids. In DNA form, the CDR3 reads TGTGCCAGCAGCCCCGTCCAGGGTTATTCCTACAATGAGCAGTTCTTC. Protein product: CASSPVQGYSYNEQFF.